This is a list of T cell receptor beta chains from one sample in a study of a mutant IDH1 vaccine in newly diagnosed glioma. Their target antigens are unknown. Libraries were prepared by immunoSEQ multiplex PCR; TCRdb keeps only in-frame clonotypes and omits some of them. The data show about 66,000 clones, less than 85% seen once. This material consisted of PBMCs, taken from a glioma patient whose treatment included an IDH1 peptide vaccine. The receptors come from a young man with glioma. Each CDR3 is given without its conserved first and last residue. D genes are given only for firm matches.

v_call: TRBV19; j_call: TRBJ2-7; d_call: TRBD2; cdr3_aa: ASSISWTSASTYEQY
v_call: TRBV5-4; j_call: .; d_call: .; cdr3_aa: ASSFGCTIQARVSYEQY
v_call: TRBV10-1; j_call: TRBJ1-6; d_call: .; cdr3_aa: ASSPGTDNSPLH
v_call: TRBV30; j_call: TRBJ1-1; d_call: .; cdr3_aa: AWSVPRGEAF
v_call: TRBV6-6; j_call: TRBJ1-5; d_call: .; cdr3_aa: ASGQGPDQPQH
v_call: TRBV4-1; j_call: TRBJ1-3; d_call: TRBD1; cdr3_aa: ASSLSTGDTIY
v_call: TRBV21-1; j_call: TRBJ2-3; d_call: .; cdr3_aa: ASSKVFPPLGRGKGTDTQY
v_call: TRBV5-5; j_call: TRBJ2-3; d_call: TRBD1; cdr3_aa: ASSRQGSDTQY
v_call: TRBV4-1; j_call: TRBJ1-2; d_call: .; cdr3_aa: ASSLVPGAGYT
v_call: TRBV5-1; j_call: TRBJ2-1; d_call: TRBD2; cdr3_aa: ASRASGATYNEQF
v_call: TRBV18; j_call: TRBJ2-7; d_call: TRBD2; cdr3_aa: ASSPGTSGTSSYEQY
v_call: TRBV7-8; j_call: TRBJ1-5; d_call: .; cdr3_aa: ASSLSGAASNQPQH
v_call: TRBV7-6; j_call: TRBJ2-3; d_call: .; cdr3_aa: ASSLEGPDTQY
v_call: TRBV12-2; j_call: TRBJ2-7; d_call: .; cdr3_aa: ASRLAGAMEQY
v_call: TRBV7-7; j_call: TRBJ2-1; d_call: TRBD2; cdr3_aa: ASSPSPPSVAGNEQF
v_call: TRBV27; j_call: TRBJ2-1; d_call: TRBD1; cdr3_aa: ASSGQANYNEQF
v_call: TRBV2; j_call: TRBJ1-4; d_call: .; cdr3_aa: AGRQNVNEKLF
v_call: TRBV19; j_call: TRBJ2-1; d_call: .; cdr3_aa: ASSPFLGTSYNEQF
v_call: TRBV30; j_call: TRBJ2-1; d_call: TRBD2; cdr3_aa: AWSVGLANEQF
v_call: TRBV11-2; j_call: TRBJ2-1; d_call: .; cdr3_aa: ASSLDGIGQF
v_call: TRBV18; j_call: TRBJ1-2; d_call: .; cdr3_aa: ASSPEAVSNYGYT
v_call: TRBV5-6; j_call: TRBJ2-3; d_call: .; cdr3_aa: ASSSGPTTTDTQY
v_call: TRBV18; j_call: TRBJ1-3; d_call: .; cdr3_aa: ASSLSSDGSGNTIY
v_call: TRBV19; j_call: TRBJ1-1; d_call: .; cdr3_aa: ASTKGGETEAF
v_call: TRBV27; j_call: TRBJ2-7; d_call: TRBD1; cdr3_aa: ASSRTGAEQY
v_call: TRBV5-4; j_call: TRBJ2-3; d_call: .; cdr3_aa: ASRNGGRSSTDTQY
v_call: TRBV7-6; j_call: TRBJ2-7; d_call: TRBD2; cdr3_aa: ASSSRGIAGAYEQY
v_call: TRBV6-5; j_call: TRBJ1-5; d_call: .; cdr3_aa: ASSADSSNQPQH
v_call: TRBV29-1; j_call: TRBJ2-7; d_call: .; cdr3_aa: SAGTPEGGYEQY
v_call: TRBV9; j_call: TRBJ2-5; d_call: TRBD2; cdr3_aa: ASSETSDQETQY
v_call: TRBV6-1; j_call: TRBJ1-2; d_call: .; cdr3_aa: ASSDFTGQRVRGYT
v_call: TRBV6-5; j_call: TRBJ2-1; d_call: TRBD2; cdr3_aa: ASSYSSGGGNEQF
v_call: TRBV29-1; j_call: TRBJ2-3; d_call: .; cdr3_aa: SVTAGIFTDTQY
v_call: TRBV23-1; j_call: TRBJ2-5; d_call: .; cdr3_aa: ASSRRNKQY
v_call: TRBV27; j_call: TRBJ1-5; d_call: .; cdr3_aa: ASSLCRTGLSCNQPQH
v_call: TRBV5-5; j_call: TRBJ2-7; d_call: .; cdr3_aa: ASSLALGGYEQY
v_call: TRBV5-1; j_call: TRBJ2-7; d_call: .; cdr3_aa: ASSLGGQQY
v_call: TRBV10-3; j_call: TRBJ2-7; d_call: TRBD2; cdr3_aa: AISRGDEQY
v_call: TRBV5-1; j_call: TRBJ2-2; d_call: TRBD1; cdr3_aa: ASSLAGTGSGELF
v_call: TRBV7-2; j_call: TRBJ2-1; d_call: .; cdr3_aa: ASSLRGTGEQF
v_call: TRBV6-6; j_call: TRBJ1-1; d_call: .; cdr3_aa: ASSSVRPSGNTEAF
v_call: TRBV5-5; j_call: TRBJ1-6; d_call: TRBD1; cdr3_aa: ASSSRSGQKNSPLH
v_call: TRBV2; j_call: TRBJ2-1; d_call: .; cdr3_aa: ASSEESDRGQF
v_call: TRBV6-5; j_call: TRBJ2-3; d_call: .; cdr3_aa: ASSYYSTDTQY
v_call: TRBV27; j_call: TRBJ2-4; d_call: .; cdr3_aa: ASSSGFQNIQY
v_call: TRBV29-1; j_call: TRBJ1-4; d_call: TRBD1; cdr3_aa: SVVQGARGEKLF
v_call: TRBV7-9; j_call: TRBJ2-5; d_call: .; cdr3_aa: ASSLARDEETQY
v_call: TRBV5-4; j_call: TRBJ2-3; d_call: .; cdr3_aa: ASSLGPSGTDTQY
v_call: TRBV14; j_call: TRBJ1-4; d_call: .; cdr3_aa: ASSSRLWEKLF
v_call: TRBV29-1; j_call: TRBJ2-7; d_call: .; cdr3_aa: SANLNSYEQY
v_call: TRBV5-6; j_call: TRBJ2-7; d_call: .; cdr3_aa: ASSLGWGSIKY